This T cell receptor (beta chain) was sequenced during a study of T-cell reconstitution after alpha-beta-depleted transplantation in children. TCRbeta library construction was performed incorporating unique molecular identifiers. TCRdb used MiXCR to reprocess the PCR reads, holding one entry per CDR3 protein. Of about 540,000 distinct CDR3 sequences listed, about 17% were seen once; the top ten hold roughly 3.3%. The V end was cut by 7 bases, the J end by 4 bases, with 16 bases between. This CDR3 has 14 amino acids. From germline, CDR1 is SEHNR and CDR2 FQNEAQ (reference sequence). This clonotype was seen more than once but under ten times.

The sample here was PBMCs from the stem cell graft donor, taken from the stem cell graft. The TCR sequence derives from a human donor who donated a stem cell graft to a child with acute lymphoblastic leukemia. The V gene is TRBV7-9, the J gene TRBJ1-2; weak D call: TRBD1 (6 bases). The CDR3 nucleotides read TGTGCCAGCATCGACCGGGACACCTTCTATGGCTACACCTTC. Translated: CASIDRDTFYGYTF.